The present entry profiles one T cell receptor (beta chain) with its context. Its antigen is as yet unknown. TCRdb re-derived calls from the 5' RACE reads in MiXCR, one entry per CDR3 protein. The sample yields about 700,000 distinct CDR3 sequences, more than 6.5% seen once. Germline V gene lookup returns CDR1 LNHNV and CDR2 YYDKDF (reference sequence). The ends lost 0 bases at V and 4 bases at J; junction bases unmatched: 6. This CDR3 has 17 residues. The sample belongs to a study of identical twins. Study-wide results and limits: Insertions ran lower in abundant cord blood beta clonotypes, though not in memory repertoires.

In addition, the sample was reused for a study of yellow fever vaccine responses in identical twins.

The rearrangement joins TRBV15 to TRBJ2-2, with TRBD2 matching over 9 bases. Material for sequencing was PBMCs. The receptor comes from a woman aged 18-35 years in good health. The CDR3 is CATSREGSGGRTGELFF. The CDR3 nucleotides are TGTGCCACCAGCAGAGAAGGTAGCGGGGGTCGCACCGGGGAGCTGTTTTTT.